A selection of T cell receptor beta chains follows, all from one sample in a study of naive and memory T cell subsets. TCRdb ran MiXCR on the 5' RACE reads and lists one entry per CDR3 protein. The table shows around 56,000 distinct CDR3 sequences, with 6% to 8% occurring only once. Receptor source: a female donor in good health. Both conserved end residues are part of each CDR3. The order of the fields is CDR3 DNA, CDR3 protein, clone size, V gene, D gene, J gene, CDR3 length. The D gene is left open where the match is weak. Only part of the rows carry a size: once, few, many, or a class if the clone is expanded.

DNA: TGTGCCATCAGTGAGTCGACAGGGAGCCCGGGGACCCAGTACTTC
CDR3: CAISESTGSPGTQYF
size: NA
V: TRBV10-3
D: TRBD1
J: TRBJ2-5
length: 15

DNA: TGTGCCATCAGCAATTGGGACAATGAGCAGTTCTTC
CDR3: CAISNWDNEQFF
size: NA
V: TRBV10-3
D: NA
J: TRBJ2-1
length: 12

DNA: TGTGCCATCAGTGTGATGGAAGCTCATGAGCAGTACTTC
CDR3: CAISVMEAHEQYF
size: few
V: TRBV10-3
D: NA
J: TRBJ2-7
length: 13

DNA: TGTGCCAGCAGTTTTGAGGGGAAGGGACAGGGGGCGACCAATGAGCAGTTCTTC
CDR3: CASSFEGKGQGATNEQFF
size: many
V: TRBV28
D: TRBD1
J: TRBJ2-1
length: 18

DNA: TGTGCCAGCAGCTTTGGGCAGGGGCCCTTCAATGAGCAGTTCTTC
CDR3: CASSFGQGPFNEQFF
size: NA
V: TRBV7-9
D: NA
J: TRBJ2-1
length: 15

DNA: TGTGCCTGGAGCGTAGGACAGGGTAGGGAGACCCAGTACTTC
CDR3: CAWSVGQGRETQYF
size: few
V: TRBV30
D: TRBD1
J: TRBJ2-5
length: 14

DNA: TGTGCCAGCAGCCGCGGCGGGGGGGGTGAGCAGTTCTTC
CDR3: CASSRGGGGEQFF
size: few
V: TRBV3-1
D: TRBD2
J: TRBJ2-1
length: 13

DNA: TGTGCCAGTGGCGGACAGGGGGCGACCTATGGCTACACCTTC
CDR3: CASGGQGATYGYTF
size: many
V: TRBV19
D: TRBD1
J: TRBJ1-2
length: 14

DNA: TGTGCCAGCAGCCAGACAGGGGGTCGGACAGATACGCAGTATTTT
CDR3: CASSQTGGRTDTQYF
size: NA
V: TRBV14
D: TRBD1
J: TRBJ2-3
length: 15

DNA: TGCAGTGCCCTTAAGAAGGATACGCAGTATTTT
CDR3: CSALKKDTQYF
size: many
V: TRBV20-1
D: NA
J: TRBJ2-3
length: 11

DNA: TGTGCCAGCAGCACAGACAGACGCAATGAAAAACTGTTTTTT
CDR3: CASSTDRRNEKLFF
size: few
V: TRBV27
D: NA
J: TRBJ1-4
length: 14

DNA: TGTGCCAGCAGCTTGAGTCAGACCGTCCGCGAGCAGTACTTC
CDR3: CASSLSQTVREQYF
size: few
V: TRBV5-4
D: NA
J: TRBJ2-7
length: 14

DNA: TGCAGCGTTGATGGCTACACCTTC
CDR3: CSVDGYTF
size: many
V: TRBV29-1
D: NA
J: TRBJ1-2
length: 8

DNA: TGCGCCAGCAGCTCCTCGGACAGGACGAACACCGGGGAGCTGTTTTTT
CDR3: CASSSSDRTNTGELFF
size: few
V: TRBV5-1
D: TRBD1
J: TRBJ2-2
length: 16

DNA: TGTGCCAGCAGGAACAGGGCGAACACCGGGGAGCTGTTTTTT
CDR3: CASRNRANTGELFF
size: NA
V: TRBV6-5
D: NA
J: TRBJ2-2
length: 14

DNA: TGTGCCAGTAACCCGGGCCCAGAAAGTCACAATGAGCAGTTCTTC
CDR3: CASNPGPESHNEQFF
size: NA
V: TRBV19
D: NA
J: TRBJ2-1
length: 15

DNA: TGTGCCACCAGCAGAGATCCCTCAAATGAGCAGTACTTC
CDR3: CATSRDPSNEQYF
size: once
V: TRBV15
D: NA
J: TRBJ2-7
length: 13

DNA: TGTGCCAGCAGCTTAGTCGGGTCAGGACCCAACTATGGCTACACCTTC
CDR3: CASSLVGSGPNYGYTF
size: few
V: TRBV11-2
D: NA
J: TRBJ1-2
length: 16

DNA: TGCGCCAGCAGCCAAGATCGAGGACGGGGGGCGCAGTATTTT
CDR3: CASSQDRGRGAQYF
size: NA
V: TRBV4-3
D: TRBD2
J: TRBJ2-3
length: 14

DNA: TGCGCCAGCAGCCAACCGGGGGCAGATACGCAGTATTTT
CDR3: CASSQPGADTQYF
size: NA
V: TRBV4-3
D: NA
J: TRBJ2-3
length: 13

DNA: TGCGCCAGCAGCCCTTCGGGGGGCCCAGATACGCAGTATTTT
CDR3: CASSPSGGPDTQYF
size: NA
V: TRBV4-1
D: NA
J: TRBJ2-3
length: 14

DNA: TGCGCCAGCAGCCAAGATCACAGCTCTGGGGCCAACGTCCTGACTTTC
CDR3: CASSQDHSSGANVLTF
size: many
V: TRBV4-3
D: NA
J: TRBJ2-6
length: 16

DNA: TGCAGCGTTGAAGACGGCGATGGCTACACCTTC
CDR3: CSVEDGDGYTF
size: many
V: TRBV29-1
D: NA
J: TRBJ1-2
length: 11

DNA: TGTGCCAGCAGGGTGGGTCCCCCTGAGGCTGAAGCTTTCTTT
CDR3: CASRVGPPEAEAFF
size: few
V: TRBV2
D: NA
J: TRBJ1-1
length: 14

DNA: TGTGCCAGCACCCCTCAGCGGGGTAGCCAGCCCCAGCATTTT
CDR3: CASTPQRGSQPQHF
size: NA
V: TRBV27
D: NA
J: TRBJ1-5
length: 14

DNA: TGCGCCAGCAGCCAAGTGACATCTTCGGGTACTGAAGCTTTCTTT
CDR3: CASSQVTSSGTEAFF
size: many
V: TRBV4-3
D: NA
J: TRBJ1-1
length: 15

DNA: TGTGCCAGCAGCCAAGACGCAGCTACCTATGGCGACACCTTC
CDR3: CASSQDAATYGDTF
size: NA
V: TRBV4-2
D: NA
J: TRBJ1-2
length: 14

DNA: TGTGCCAGCAGCGATTCGACTAGCGGGGGGTTTGGTAGGATAAATGAGCAGTTCTTC
CDR3: CASSDSTSGGFGRINEQFF
size: NA
V: TRBV5-5
D: TRBD2
J: TRBJ2-1
length: 19

DNA: TGCAGTGCTAGAGATCTCGGGCAGGGGAACACTGAAGCTTTCTTT
CDR3: CSARDLGQGNTEAFF
size: few
V: TRBV20-1
D: NA
J: TRBJ1-1
length: 15

DNA: TGCAGTGCTAGGGCACCGGGACAGGGTAGCTACGAGCAGTACTTC
CDR3: CSARAPGQGSYEQYF
size: NA
V: TRBV20-1
D: TRBD1
J: TRBJ2-7
length: 15

DNA: TGTGCCAGCACTGGGACAGGGAGTGTCAGGGAGCTGTTTTTT
CDR3: CASTGTGSVRELFF
size: many
V: TRBV6-1
D: TRBD1
J: TRBJ2-2
length: 14

DNA: TGTGCCAGTAGCCTAGGACAGGGCCGGACCCAGAACACTGAAGCTTTCTTT
CDR3: CASSLGQGRTQNTEAFF
size: few
V: TRBV19
D: TRBD1
J: TRBJ1-1
length: 17

DNA: TGTGCCAGCAGTCGCGGGCCTTACGAGCAGTACTTC
CDR3: CASSRGPYEQYF
size: many
V: TRBV12-3/TRBV12-4
D: NA
J: TRBJ2-7
length: 12

DNA: TGTGCCAGCAGCTTTGGGGACAGGATCTTTGGAAACACCATATATTTT
CDR3: CASSFGDRIFGNTIYF
size: many
V: TRBV7-2
D: TRBD1
J: TRBJ1-3
length: 16

DNA: TGTGCCAGCAGCGTAACCCCGAACACCGGGGAGCTGTTTTTT
CDR3: CASSVTPNTGELFF
size: NA
V: TRBV9
D: NA
J: TRBJ2-2
length: 14

DNA: TGTGCCATCTACGATGAACGGGATCGGGGTGAGCAGTACTTC
CDR3: CAIYDERDRGEQYF
size: NA
V: TRBV10-3
D: NA
J: TRBJ2-7
length: 14

DNA: TGTGCCAGCAGTCCCCGGGGGAGGGGTGAAGCTTTCTTT
CDR3: CASSPRGRGEAFF
size: NA
V: TRBV6-5
D: NA
J: TRBJ1-1
length: 13

DNA: TGCAGTGCTCCACAGGGCGCGCAGCCAAATCAGCCCCAGCATTTT
CDR3: CSAPQGAQPNQPQHF
size: many
V: TRBV20-1
D: NA
J: TRBJ1-5
length: 15

DNA: TGTGCCAGCAGTTTTGATCCAAGCGAGACCCAGTACTTC
CDR3: CASSFDPSETQYF
size: NA
V: TRBV12-3/TRBV12-4
D: NA
J: TRBJ2-5
length: 13

DNA: TGTGCCATCAGTGGGAGGGATCGGGAGACCCAGTACTTC
CDR3: CAISGRDRETQYF
size: NA
V: TRBV10-3
D: NA
J: TRBJ2-5
length: 13

DNA: TGTGCCAGCAGCGGCCCCCCGTGGGGCAGGTTCTATGGCTACACCTTC
CDR3: CASSGPPWGRFYGYTF
size: NA
V: TRBV7-2
D: NA
J: TRBJ1-2
length: 16

DNA: TGTGCCAGCAGTTTATCAGGCCGTGGCAGCCTCTCTGGGGCCAACGTCCTGACTTTC
CDR3: CASSLSGRGSLSGANVLTF
size: NA
V: TRBV27
D: NA
J: TRBJ2-6
length: 19